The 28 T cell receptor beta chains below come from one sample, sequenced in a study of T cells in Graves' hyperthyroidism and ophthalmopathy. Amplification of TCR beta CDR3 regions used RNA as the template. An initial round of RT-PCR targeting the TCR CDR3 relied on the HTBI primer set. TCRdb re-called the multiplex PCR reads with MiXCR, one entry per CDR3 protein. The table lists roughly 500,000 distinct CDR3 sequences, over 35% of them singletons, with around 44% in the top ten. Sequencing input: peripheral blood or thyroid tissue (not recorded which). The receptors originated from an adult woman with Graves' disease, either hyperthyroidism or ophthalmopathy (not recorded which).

CDR3 in DNA: TGCAGCGTTGAAGGGGCGTCTGGCTACACCTTC. Residues: CSVEGASGYTF. This chain links TRBV29-1 with TRBJ1-2; D not resolved. Trimming removed 1 base from V and 7 bases from J, with 7 bases in between. Germline V lookup: CDR1 SQVTM, CDR2 ANQGSEA. The CDR3 is made up of 11 amino acids.

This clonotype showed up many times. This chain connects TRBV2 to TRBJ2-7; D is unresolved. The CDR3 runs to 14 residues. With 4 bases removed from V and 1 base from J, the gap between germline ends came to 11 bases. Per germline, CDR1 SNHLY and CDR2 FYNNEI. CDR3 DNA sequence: TGTGCCAGCAGTGTTAGTAGGCAGTCCTACGAGCAGTACTTC. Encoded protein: CASSVSRQSYEQYF.

The CDR3 sequence is CASGMRESYEQYF. The CDR3 coding sequence is TGTGCCAGCGGCATGCGGGAGTCCTACGAGCAGTACTTC. The rearrangement uses TRBV7-3 and TRBJ2-7, with TRBD2 matching over 7 bases. The germline V gene encodes CDR1 SGHTA and CDR2 FQGTGA. The CDR3 has 13 amino acids. Germline trimming cut 8 bases from V and 1 base from J; bases unmatched to any gene: 5. Variable domain in full (rest from reference TRBV7-3 and TRBJ2-7): GAGVSQTPSNKVTEKGKYVELRCDPISGHTALYWYRQSLGQGPEFLIYFQGTGAADDSGLPNDRFFAVRPEGSVSTLKIQRTERGDSAVYLCASGMRESYEQYFGPGTRLTVT.

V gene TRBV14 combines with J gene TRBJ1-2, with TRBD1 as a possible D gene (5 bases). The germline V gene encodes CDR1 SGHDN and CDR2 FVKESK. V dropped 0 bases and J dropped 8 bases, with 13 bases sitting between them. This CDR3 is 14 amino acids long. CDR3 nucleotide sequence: TGTGCCAGCAGCCAAGATGGGGGGTATTACGGCTACACCTTC. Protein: CASSQDGGYYGYTF.

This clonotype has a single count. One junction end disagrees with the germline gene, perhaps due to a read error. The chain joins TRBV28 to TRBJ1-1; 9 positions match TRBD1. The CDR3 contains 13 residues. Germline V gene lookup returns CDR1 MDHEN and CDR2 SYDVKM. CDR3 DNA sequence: TGTGCCAGCAGTTTAACAGGGGGCACTGGAGCTTTCTTT. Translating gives CASSLTGGTGAFF. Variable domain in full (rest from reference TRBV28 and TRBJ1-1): DVKVTQSSRYLVKRTGEKVFLECVQDMDHENMFWYRQDPGLGLRLIYFSYDVKMKEKGDIPEGYSVSREKKERFSLILESASTNQTSMYLCASSLTGGTGAFFGQGTRLTVV.

The CDR3 spells CAISRGDSFTDTQYF. In DNA, the CDR3 is TGTGCCATCAGTAGGGGCGACTCTTTCACAGATACGCAGTATTTT. The chain joins TRBV10-3 to TRBJ2-3; possible D gene TRBD1, 5 bases. CDR1 ENHRY and CDR2 SYGVKD come from the germline V gene. V was trimmed by 5 bases and J by 2 bases, leaving 14 bases between them. This CDR3 is built from 15 residues.

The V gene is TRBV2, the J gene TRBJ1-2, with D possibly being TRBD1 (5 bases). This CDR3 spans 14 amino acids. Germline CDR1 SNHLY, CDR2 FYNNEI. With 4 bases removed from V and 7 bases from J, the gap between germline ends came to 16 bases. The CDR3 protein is CASSGQGGWGGYTF. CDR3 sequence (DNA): TGTGCCAGCAGTGGGCAGGGAGGATGGGGTGGCTACACCTTC.

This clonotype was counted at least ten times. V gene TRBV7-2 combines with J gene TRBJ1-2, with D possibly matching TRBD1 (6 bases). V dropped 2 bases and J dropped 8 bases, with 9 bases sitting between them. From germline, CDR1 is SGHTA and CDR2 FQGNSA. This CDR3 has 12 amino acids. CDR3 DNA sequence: TGTGCCAGCAGCTTACTAGGACAGGGCTACACCTTC. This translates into CASSLLGQGYTF.

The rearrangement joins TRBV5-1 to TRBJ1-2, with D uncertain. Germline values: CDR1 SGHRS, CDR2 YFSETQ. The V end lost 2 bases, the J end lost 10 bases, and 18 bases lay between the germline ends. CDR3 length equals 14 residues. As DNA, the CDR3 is TGCGCCAGCAGCTTTTCATACCGGCCTTCTGACTACACCTTC. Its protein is CASSFSYRPSDYTF.

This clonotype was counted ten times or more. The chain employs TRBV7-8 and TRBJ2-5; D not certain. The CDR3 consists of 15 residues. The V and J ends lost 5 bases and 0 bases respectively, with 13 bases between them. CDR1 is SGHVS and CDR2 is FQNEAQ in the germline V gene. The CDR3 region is CASSPSPKDQETQYF. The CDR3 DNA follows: TGTGCCAGCAGCCCTTCCCCGAAGGACCAAGAGACCCAGTACTTC.

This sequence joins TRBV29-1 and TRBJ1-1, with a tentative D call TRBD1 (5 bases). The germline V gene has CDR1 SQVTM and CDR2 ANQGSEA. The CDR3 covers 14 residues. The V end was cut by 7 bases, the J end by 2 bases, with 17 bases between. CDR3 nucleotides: TGCAGCGCCACGTCGGGGGTCGGCAACACTGAAGCTTTCTTT. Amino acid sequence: CSATSGVGNTEAFF.

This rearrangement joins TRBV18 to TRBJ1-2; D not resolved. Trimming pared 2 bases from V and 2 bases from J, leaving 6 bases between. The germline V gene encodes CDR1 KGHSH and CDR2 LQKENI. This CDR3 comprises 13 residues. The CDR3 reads CASSPGENYGYTF. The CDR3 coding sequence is TGTGCCAGCTCACCAGGGGAGAACTATGGCTACACCTTC.

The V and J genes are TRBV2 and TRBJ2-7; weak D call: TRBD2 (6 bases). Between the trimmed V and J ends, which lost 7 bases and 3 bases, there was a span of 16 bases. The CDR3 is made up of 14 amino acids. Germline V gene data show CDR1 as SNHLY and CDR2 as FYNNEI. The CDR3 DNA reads TGTGCCAGCATGCCGGGACTTCCTCTCTACGAGCAGTACTTC. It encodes CASMPGLPLYEQYF.

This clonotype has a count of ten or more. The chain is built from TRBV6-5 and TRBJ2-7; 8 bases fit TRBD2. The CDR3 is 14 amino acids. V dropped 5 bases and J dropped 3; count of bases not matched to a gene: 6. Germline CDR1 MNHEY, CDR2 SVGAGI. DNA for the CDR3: TGTGCCAGCAGTAATGGGGCGGGAGGCTACGAGCAGTACTTC. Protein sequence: CASSNGAGGYEQYF.

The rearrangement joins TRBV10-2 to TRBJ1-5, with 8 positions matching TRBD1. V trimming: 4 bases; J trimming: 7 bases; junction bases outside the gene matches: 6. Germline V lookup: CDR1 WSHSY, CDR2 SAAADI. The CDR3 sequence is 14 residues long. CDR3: CASSVQGAGQPQHF. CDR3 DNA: TGCGCCAGCAGTGTGCAGGGGGCTGGGCAGCCCCAGCATTTT.

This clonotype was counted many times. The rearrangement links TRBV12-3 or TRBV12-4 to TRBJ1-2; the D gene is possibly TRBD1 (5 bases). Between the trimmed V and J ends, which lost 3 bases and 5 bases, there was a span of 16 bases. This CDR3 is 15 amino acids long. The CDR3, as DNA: TGTGCCAGCAGTTTTTCTCACCGGGGCCCTTATGGCTACACCTTC. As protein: CASSFSHRGPYGYTF.

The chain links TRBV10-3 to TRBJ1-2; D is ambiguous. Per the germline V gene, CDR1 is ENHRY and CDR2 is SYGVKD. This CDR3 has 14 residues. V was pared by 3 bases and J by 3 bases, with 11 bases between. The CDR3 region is CAISEYQADYGYTF. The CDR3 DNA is TGTGCCATCAGTGAATATCAGGCAGACTATGGCTACACCTTC.

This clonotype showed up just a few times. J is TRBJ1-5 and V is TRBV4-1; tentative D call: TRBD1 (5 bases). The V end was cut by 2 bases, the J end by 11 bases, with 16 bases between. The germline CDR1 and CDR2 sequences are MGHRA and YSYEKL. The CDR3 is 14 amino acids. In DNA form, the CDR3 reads TGCGCCAGCAGCCAATCCGGGACCTCCGGGGCCCAGCATTTT. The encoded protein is CASSQSGTSGAQHF.

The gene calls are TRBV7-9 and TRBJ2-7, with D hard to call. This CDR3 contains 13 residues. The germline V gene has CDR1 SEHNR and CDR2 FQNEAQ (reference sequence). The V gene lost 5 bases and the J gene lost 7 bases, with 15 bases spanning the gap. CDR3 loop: CASSQATSLEQYF. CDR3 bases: TGTGCCAGCAGCCAAGCGACCTCTTTAGAGCAGTACTTC.

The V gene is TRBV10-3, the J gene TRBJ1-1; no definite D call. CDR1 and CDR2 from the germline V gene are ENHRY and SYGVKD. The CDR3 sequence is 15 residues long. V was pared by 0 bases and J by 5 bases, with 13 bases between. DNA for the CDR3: TGTGCCATCAGTGAGTCAGCGGGAAGTACGACTGAAGCTTTCTTT. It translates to CAISESAGSTTEAFF.

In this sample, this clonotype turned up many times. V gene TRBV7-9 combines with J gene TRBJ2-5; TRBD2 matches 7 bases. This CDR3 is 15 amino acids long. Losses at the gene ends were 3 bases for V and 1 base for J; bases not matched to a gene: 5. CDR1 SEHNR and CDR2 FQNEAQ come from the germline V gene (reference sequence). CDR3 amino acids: CASSFAGTTQETQYF. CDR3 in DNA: TGTGCCAGCAGCTTTGCCGGGACTACCCAAGAGACCCAGTACTTC.

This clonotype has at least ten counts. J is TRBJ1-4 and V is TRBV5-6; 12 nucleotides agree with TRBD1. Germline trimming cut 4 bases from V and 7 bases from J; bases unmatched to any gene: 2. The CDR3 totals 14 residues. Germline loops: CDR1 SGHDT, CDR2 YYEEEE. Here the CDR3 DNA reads TGTGCCAGCAGCCCGGGACAGGGGGCTGAAAAACTGTTTTTT. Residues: CASSPGQGAEKLFF.

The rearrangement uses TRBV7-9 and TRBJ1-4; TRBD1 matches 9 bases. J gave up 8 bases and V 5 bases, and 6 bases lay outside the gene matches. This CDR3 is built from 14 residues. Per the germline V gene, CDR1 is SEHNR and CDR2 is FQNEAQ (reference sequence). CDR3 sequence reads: CASSLRTGEEKLFF. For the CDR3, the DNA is TGTGCCAGCAGCCTCCGGACAGGGGAAGAAAAACTGTTTTTT.

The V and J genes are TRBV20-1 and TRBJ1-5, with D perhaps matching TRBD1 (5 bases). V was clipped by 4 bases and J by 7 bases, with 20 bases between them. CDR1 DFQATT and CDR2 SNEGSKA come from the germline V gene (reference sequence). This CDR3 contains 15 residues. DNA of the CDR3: TGCAGTGCTACCCCGGGCTCCGGTGCAGGGCAGCCCCAGCATTTT. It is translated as CSATPGSGAGQPQHF.

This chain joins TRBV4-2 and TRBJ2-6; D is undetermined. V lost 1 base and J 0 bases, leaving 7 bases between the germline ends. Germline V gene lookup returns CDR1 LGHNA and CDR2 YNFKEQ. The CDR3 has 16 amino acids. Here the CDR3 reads CASSQGSASGANVLTF. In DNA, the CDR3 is TGTGCCAGCAGCCAAGGATCCGCCTCTGGGGCCAACGTCCTGACTTTC.

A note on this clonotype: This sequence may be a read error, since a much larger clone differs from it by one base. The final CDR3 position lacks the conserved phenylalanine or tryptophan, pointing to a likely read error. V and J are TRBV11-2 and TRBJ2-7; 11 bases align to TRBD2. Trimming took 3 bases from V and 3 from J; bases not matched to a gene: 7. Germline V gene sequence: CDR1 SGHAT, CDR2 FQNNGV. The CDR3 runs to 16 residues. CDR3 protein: CASSLTGTSGNYEQYL. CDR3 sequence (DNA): TGTGCCAGCAGCTTGACCGGGACTAGCGGAAACTACGAGCAGTACCTC.

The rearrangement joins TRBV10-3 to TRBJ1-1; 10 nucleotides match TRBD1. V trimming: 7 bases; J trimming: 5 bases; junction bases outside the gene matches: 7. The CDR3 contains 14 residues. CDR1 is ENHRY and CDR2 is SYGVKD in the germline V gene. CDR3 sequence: CAITRDRGDTEAFF. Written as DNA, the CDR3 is TGTGCCATCACCAGGGACAGGGGCGATACTGAAGCTTTCTTT.

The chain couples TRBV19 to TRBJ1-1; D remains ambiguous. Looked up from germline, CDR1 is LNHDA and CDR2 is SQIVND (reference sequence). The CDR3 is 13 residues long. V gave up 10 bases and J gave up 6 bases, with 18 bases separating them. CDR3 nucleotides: TGTGCCACCTCGACCTACGGGTGGGCTGAAGCTTTCTTT. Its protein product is CATSTYGWAEAFF.